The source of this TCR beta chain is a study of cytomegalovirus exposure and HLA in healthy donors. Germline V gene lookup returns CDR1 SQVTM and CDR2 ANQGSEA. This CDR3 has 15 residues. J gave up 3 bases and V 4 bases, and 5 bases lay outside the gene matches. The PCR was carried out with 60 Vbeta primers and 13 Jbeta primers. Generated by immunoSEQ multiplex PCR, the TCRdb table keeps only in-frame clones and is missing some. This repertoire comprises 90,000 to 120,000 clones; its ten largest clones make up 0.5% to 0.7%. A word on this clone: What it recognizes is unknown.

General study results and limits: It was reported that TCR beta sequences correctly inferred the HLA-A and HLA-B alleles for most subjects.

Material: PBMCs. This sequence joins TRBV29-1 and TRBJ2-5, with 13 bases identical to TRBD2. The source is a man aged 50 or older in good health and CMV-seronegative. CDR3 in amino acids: CSVGTSGSIKETQYF. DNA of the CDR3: TGCAGCGTTGGGACTAGCGGGAGTATTAAAGAGACCCAGTACTTC.